Listed here is a single T cell receptor beta chain. Its antigen is unknown. Using immunoSEQ multiplex PCR, the repertoire was profiled, and TCRdb retains in-frame clones only, with some absent. This table has fewer than 90,000 clones, under 90% appearing once. Every single patient, without exception, relapsed after autologous stem cell transplantation, and brentuximab vedotin exposure varied. Best responses fell into complete response, partial response or progressive disease. The data were obtained in a study of PD-1 blockade in classical Hodgkin lymphoma. Whole-study findings and limits: For complete responders, baseline diversity was comparable to that of newly diagnosed patients.

In germline, CDR1 is SGHTA, CDR2 FQGNSA. Trimming took off 2 bases at V and 8 bases at J, with 12 bases between the two ends. The CDR3 is 13 amino acids. V usage is TRBV7-2 and J usage is TRBJ1-2, with D tentatively TRBD1 (6 bases). The TCR was taken from a human donor with classical Hodgkin lymphoma. The input for sequencing was peripheral blood mononuclear cells (PBMCs), taken at baseline. The CDR3 sequence: CASSLQTGYGYTF. In nucleotides, the CDR3 is TGTGCCAGCAGCTTACAGACAGGTTACGGCTACACCTTC. Filled out from reference TRBV7-2 and TRBJ1-2, the complete variable domain reads GAGVSQSPSNKVTEKGKDVELRCDPISGHTALYWYRQSLGQGLEFLIYFQGNSAPDKSGLPSDRFSAERTGGSVSTLTIQRTQQEDSAVYLCASSLQTGYGYTFGSGTRLTVV.